These T cell receptor beta chains were read from a single sample in a study of cytomegalovirus exposure and HLA in healthy donors. Profiled with immunoSEQ multiplex PCR; TCRdb holds only in-frame clones, not every one. The sample has around 150,000 clones, around four fifths seen once. Sequencing was carried out using PBMCs. The source is a man aged 45-65 years in good health and CMV-seropositive. The CDR3 runs from the conserved cysteine through the conserved F or W.

v_call: TRBV4-3
cdr3_aa: CASSQERLAYEQYF

v_call: TRBV19
cdr3_aa: CASTNLPQGSGYTF

v_call: TRBV4-1
cdr3_aa: CASSQDRGGGADGYTF

v_call: TRBV4-2
cdr3_aa: CASSEGTGGNYGYTF

v_call: TRBV11-1
cdr3_aa: CASSLALTPSEQYF

v_call: TRBV28
cdr3_aa: CASSLGAVRNYGYTF

v_call: TRBV19
cdr3_aa: CASRTLGQGNTEAFF

v_call: TRBV19
cdr3_aa: CASSITRPGEQYF

v_call: TRBV28
cdr3_aa: CASSQEGEQFF

v_call: TRBV2
cdr3_aa: CASSDGQGDQPQHF

v_call: TRBV5-5
cdr3_aa: CASSSTRTDSNQPQHF

v_call: TRBV19
cdr3_aa: CASSMDRGATNEKLFF

v_call: TRBV28
cdr3_aa: CASSSAQGRKTQYF

v_call: TRBV11-3
cdr3_aa: CASSHLRGLRTEAFF

v_call: TRBV11-2
cdr3_aa: CASSTGTDSYEQYF

v_call: TRBV30
cdr3_aa: CAWSAGNSQPQHF

v_call: TRBV7-2
cdr3_aa: CASSLASGGQGLLYF

v_call: TRBV25-1
cdr3_aa: CASPWTGQVNSPLHF

v_call: TRBV6-4
cdr3_aa: CASSDPGLAETYNEQFF

v_call: TRBV7-2
cdr3_aa: CASNRGGGTDTQYF

v_call: TRBV11-3
cdr3_aa: CASSLGGGSNSPLHF

v_call: TRBV25-1
cdr3_aa: CASSGDSNEQFF

v_call: TRBV9
cdr3_aa: CASSPPEDQETQYF

v_call: TRBV5-1
cdr3_aa: CASRRDSQNTGELFF

v_call: TRBV19
cdr3_aa: CASGGNYGYTF

v_call: TRBV9
cdr3_aa: CASHGSRGRVGNTGELFF

v_call: TRBV4-2
cdr3_aa: CASSPRTSGDQETQYF

v_call: TRBV19
cdr3_aa: CATRGEETQYF

v_call: TRBV6-5
cdr3_aa: CASKRPTTTVQYF

v_call: TRBV19
cdr3_aa: CASRRVGLKHRDVLNTGELFF

v_call: TRBV28
cdr3_aa: CASSDGTGVQPQHF

v_call: TRBV10-2
cdr3_aa: CASSGSGQGSGNQPQHF

v_call: TRBV13
cdr3_aa: CASSSPGGNIQYF

v_call: TRBV5-1
cdr3_aa: CASSLEGQGRYEQYF

v_call: TRBV6-6
cdr3_aa: CASSSQDYGYTF

v_call: TRBV28
cdr3_aa: CASKTATYEQYF

v_call: TRBV6-5
cdr3_aa: CASSYSTGVTEAFF

v_call: TRBV7-2
cdr3_aa: CASSLDVLTFHGYTF

v_call: TRBV11-2
cdr3_aa: CASSLVTGGNIQYF

v_call: TRBV5-1
cdr3_aa: CASRGGGMIYEQYF

v_call: TRBV10-1
cdr3_aa: CARAPGTASTDTQYF